This note documents a single T cell receptor beta chain sequence. Its antigen is unknown. Different DNA sequences within this sample yield the same CDR3. CD45RO-negative cells were positively selected for CCR7, leaving out terminally differentiated effector memory CD45RA+ cells. The data derive from a study of shared clonotypes between healthy human individuals. As for the study in general: For every donor, three CD4 naive, three CD4 memory, two CD8 naive and one CD8 memory plates were used.

V dropped 0 bases and J dropped 4 bases, with 10 bases sitting between them. This CDR3 spans 15 amino acids. Germline V gene sequence: CDR1 LGHNA, CDR2 YSLEER. Using immunoSEQ multiplex PCR, the repertoire was profiled, and TCRdb retains in-frame clones only, with some absent. The sample has about 2 million clones; approximately 94% are singletons. General study results and limits: When naive CD4 clonotypes were compared across several donors, around 5% were shared.

Sequencing was performed on naive CD8+ T cells sorted from blood. This TCR was recovered from a man aged 18 to 30 in good health. The rearrangement uses TRBV4-3 and TRBJ2-1, with no clear D. DNA for the CDR3: TGCGCCAGCAGCCAAGATTCGGGCAGTTACAATGAGCAGTTCTTC. It specifies CASSQDSGSYNEQFF.